Below are 2 T cell receptor beta chains sequenced from a single sample in a study of T cells in Graves' hyperthyroidism and ophthalmopathy. From RNA transcripts, TCR beta CDR3 regions were amplified. The HTBI set primed first-round TCR CDR3 RT-PCR. TCRdb reanalysed the multiplex PCR reads using MiXCR and keeps one entry per CDR3 protein. Of 550,000 to 850,000 distinct CDR3 sequences listed, under 20% are singletons. The source material was blood. The receptors stem from a woman in her forties or fifties with Graves' hyperthyroidism that later progressed to Graves' ophthalmopathy.

This clonotype was seen a few times. The gene calls are TRBV6-1 and TRBJ2-1; 10 bases line up with TRBD2. V was pared by 7 bases and J by 3 bases, with 9 bases of the junction left unmatched. CDR3 length equals 16 residues. Germline assignment: CDR1 MNHNS and CDR2 SASEGT. CDR3 bases: TGTGCCAGCACCCCGGGTAGCGGGGGGATCTACAATGAGCAGTTCTTC. Its translation is CASTPGSGGIYNEQFF.

CDR3 protein: CASSDSTGELFF. The CDR3 DNA sequence: TGTGCCAGCAGTGACTCCACCGGGGAGCTGTTTTTT. V gene TRBV6-4 combines with J gene TRBJ2-2; no clear D gene. Germline V CDR1 and CDR2: MRHNA, SNTAGT. CDR3 length: 12 residues. Trimming removed 0 bases at V and 4 bases at J, with 0 bases between.